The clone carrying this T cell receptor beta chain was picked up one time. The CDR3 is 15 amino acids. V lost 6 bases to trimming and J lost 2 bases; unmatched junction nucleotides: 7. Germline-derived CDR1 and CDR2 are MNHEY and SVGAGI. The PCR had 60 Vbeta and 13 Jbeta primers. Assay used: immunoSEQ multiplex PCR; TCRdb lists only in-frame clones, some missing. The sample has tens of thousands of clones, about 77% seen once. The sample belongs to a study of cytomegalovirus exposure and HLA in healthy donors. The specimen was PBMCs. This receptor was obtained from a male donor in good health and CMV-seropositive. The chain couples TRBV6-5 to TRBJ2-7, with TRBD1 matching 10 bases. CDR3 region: CASRKDRGEPYEQYF. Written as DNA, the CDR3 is TGTGCCAGCAGAAAGGACAGGGGGGAACCCTACGAGCAGTACTTC.